Listed here are 20 T cell receptor beta chains from one sample, sequenced in a study of OX40 agonist ivuxolimab in advanced cancers. Using immunoSEQ multiplex PCR, the repertoire was profiled, and TCRdb retains in-frame clones only, with some absent. The sample has roughly 56,000 clones, around 84% seen once. The sequencing here drew on CD4+ or CD8+ T cells sorted from blood, taken in a trial of the OX40 agonist ivuxolimab. The receptors originated from an adult with an advanced solid tumor such as melanoma, head and neck, liver or kidney cancer.

The chain links TRBV28 to TRBJ1-6; D ambiguous. V lost 1 base and J lost 7, with 8 bases in between. CDR1 and CDR2 (germline): MDHEN, SYDVKM. CDR3 size: 14 residues. The CDR3 DNA reads as TGTGCCAGCAGTTTATTCGAGAACAATTCACCCCTCCACTTT. This codes for CASSLFENNSPLHF.

The rearrangement uses TRBV14 and TRBJ2-5, with D possibly TRBD1 on 6 matching bases. This CDR3 has 17 residues. The ends were cut back, 3 bases at V and 5 bases at J, with 22 bases in the middle. Germline V gene sequence: CDR1 SGHDN, CDR2 FVKESK. The CDR3 DNA reads TGTGCCAGCAGCCATGACCCGGGACACAGAGGATTCGAGACCCAGTACTTC. It encodes CASSHDPGHRGFETQYF.

The chain has TRBV11-2 and TRBJ2-3; 7 nucleotides line up with TRBD1. The germline CDR1 and CDR2 sequences are SGHAT and FQNNGV. The CDR3 length is 17 residues. The J segment lost 4 bases and the V segment lost 5 bases, leaving 15 bases of the junction unmatched. The CDR3 DNA sequence: TGTGCCAGCAGCCTAAGGAGTGGGACAGAGTTTGCAGATACGCAGTATTTT. Amino acid sequence: CASSLRSGTEFADTQYF.

The chain links TRBV5-1 to TRBJ2-3; 11 nucleotides align to TRBD2. Germline V gene lookup returns CDR1 SGHRS and CDR2 YFSETQ. The CDR3 is made up of 17 amino acids. V shed 3 bases and J 2 bases; nucleotides not matched to a gene: 8. The CDR3 spells CASSYGSGRGNTDTQYF. The CDR3, as DNA: TGCGCCAGCAGCTACGGTAGCGGGAGGGGAAACACAGATACGCAGTATTTT.

V gene TRBV4-1 combines with J gene TRBJ2-3, with D perhaps TRBD1 (6 bases). V shed 6 bases and J shed 0 bases, with 16 bases lying between them. CDR3 length: 16 amino acids. Germline assignment: CDR1 MGHRA and CDR2 YSYEKL. CDR3 protein: CASSPGTGPSTDTQYF. Written as DNA, the CDR3 is TGCGCCAGCAGTCCAGGTACAGGGCCGAGCACAGATACGCAGTATTTT.

The chain has TRBV27 and TRBJ2-2; 14 nucleotides agree with TRBD2. Germline trimming cut 4 bases from V and 8 bases from J; bases unmatched to any gene: 9. The germline V gene has CDR1 MNHEY and CDR2 SMNVEV (reference sequence). This CDR3 is 17 amino acids long. CDR3 loop: CASSSPGLAGGPGELFF. DNA of the CDR3: TGTGCCAGCAGTTCCCCCGGACTAGCGGGAGGCCCAGGGGAGCTGTTTTTT.

The genes are TRBV7-9 and TRBJ2-1; no reliable D call. V was shortened by 8 bases and J by 5 bases, with 4 bases between the two germline ends. The CDR3 covers 10 residues. The germline CDR1 and CDR2 sequences are SEHNR and FQNEAQ (reference sequence). CDR3 in amino acids: CASGDNEQFF. DNA of the CDR3: TGTGCCAGCGGTGACAATGAGCAGTTCTTC. The full variable domain, rest sourced from reference TRBV7-9 and TRBJ2-1, is DTGVSQNPRHKITKRGQNVTFRCDPISEHNRLYWYRQTLGQGPEFLTYFQNEAQLEKSRLLSDRFSAERPKGSFSTLEIQRTEQGDSAMYLCASGDNEQFFGPGTRLTVL.

This chain joins TRBV11-2 and TRBJ2-5; 7 bases match TRBD1. The CDR3 has 13 residues. Germline CDR1 reads SGHAT; CDR2 reads FQNNGV. V lost 8 bases and J lost 2; bases outside the gene matches: 5. DNA of the CDR3: TGTGCCAGCTCAAAGGGACAGCAAGAGACCCAGTACTTC. Amino acids: CASSKGQQETQYF.

This chain links TRBV7-2 with TRBJ2-7, with 11 nucleotides matching TRBD2. Germline assignment: CDR1 SGHTA and CDR2 FQGNSA. The V segment lost 6 bases and the J segment 4 bases; nucleotides outside the gene matches: 2. The CDR3 length is 13 residues. The DNA of the CDR3 is TGTGCCAGCAGACTAGCGGGAGAGTACGAGCAGTACTTC. Translation gives CASRLAGEYEQYF.

The V and J genes are TRBV7-9 and TRBJ1-4; 9 nucleotides align to TRBD1. J lost 3 bases, V lost 6 bases, and 5 bases had no gene match. CDR1 is SEHNR and CDR2 is FQNEAQ in the germline V gene (reference sequence). The length of the CDR3 is 15 residues. This chain's CDR3 is CASRRTGVPNEKLFF. CDR3 nucleotide sequence: TGTGCCAGCAGAAGGACAGGGGTTCCTAATGAAAAACTGTTTTTT.

V usage is TRBV9 and J usage is TRBJ1-1; 7 bases line up with TRBD1. The CDR3 consists of 15 residues. Germline V gene sequence: CDR1 SGDLS, CDR2 YYNGEE. J gave up 0 bases and V 4 bases, and 6 bases lay outside the gene matches. DNA of the CDR3: TGTGCCAGCAGCTCACCGGGACAGATGAACACTGAAGCTTTCTTT. Translation gives CASSSPGQMNTEAFF.

This clone was seen only a few times. CDR3 in DNA: TGTGCCAGCAGTGACACCTACACCGGGGAGCTGTTTTTT. It translates to CASSDTYTGELFF. V gene TRBV6-1 combines with J gene TRBJ2-2; D gene ambiguous. The CDR3 length is 13 residues. Per the germline V gene, CDR1 is MNHNS and CDR2 is SASEGT. V was pared by 3 bases and J by 3 bases, with 5 bases between.

V and J are TRBV28 and TRBJ2-7, with D maybe TRBD1 (6 bases). Trimming cost V 5 bases and J 3 bases, with 11 bases left between them. CDR3 length: 13 residues. CDR1 is MDHEN, CDR2 SYDVKM, per germline. Written as DNA, the CDR3 is TGTGCCAGCAGTACAGGGTATTTCTACGAGCAGTACTTC. The encoded protein is CASSTGYFYEQYF.

The J gene is TRBJ2-3, the V gene TRBV11-3; D is possibly TRBD2 (5 bases). CDR3 length: 16 amino acids. The V end lost 4 bases, the J end lost 0 bases, and 14 bases lay between the germline ends. Germline V gene data show CDR1 as SGHNT and CDR2 as YENEEA. The CDR3 region has the DNA TGTGCCAGCAGCTCTAGGGATAGCGAAAGCACAGATACGCAGTATTTT. This translates into CASSSRDSESTDTQYF.

This clone appeared a few times. The chain links TRBV11-1 to TRBJ2-7; a possible D gene is TRBD1 (5 bases). Germline V gives CDR1 SGHAT, CDR2 FQDESV (reference sequence). The CDR3 has 15 amino acids. Trimming shortened V by 5 bases and J by 4 bases, and 18 bases separated the two germline ends. The CDR3 region has the DNA TGTGCCAGCAGCCGAAATCAGGGCATCGGGTACGAGCAGTACTTC. Translated: CASSRNQGIGYEQYF.

The chain employs TRBV7-6 and TRBJ2-3; 11 bases line up with TRBD2. There are 18 residues in the CDR3. The V segment lost 2 bases and the J segment 2 bases; nucleotides outside the gene matches: 9. CDR1 is SGHVS, CDR2 FNYEAQ, per germline. CDR3 nucleotides: TGTGCCAGCAGCTTACTAGCGGGAGGAGTCGGTTTCACAGATACGCAGTATTTT. It yields the protein CASSLLAGGVGFTDTQYF.

This chain links TRBV13 with TRBJ2-5; 10 bases line up with TRBD1. The CDR3 length is 14 residues. Germline V gene data show CDR1 as PRHDT and CDR2 as FYEKMQ (reference sequence). The V and J ends lost 6 bases and 4 bases, in that order; junction bases with no gene match: 5. CDR3 bases: TGTGCCAGCAGTCCCGGGACAGGGGCAGAGACCCAGTACTTC. It encodes CASSPGTGAETQYF. Full variable domain (rest looked up from reference TRBV13 and TRBJ2-5): AAGVIQSPRHLIKEKRETATLKCYPIPRHDTVYWYQQGPGQDPQFLISFYEKMQSDKGSIPDRFSAQQFSDYHSELNMSSLELGDSALYFCASSPGTGAETQYFGPGTRLLVL.

V usage is TRBV11-3 and J usage is TRBJ2-7; 8 bases fit TRBD1. There are 15 residues in the CDR3. V shed 1 base and J 2 bases; nucleotides not matched to a gene: 4. Germline V gives CDR1 SGHNT, CDR2 YENEEA. CDR3: CASSLGDRFPYEQYF. In nucleotides, the CDR3 is TGTGCCAGCAGCTTAGGGGACAGGTTTCCCTACGAGCAGTACTTC.

This clone was detected a few times. The chain joins TRBV5-6 to TRBJ2-1, with 8 bases aligning to TRBD2. Germline assignment: CDR1 SGHDT and CDR2 YYEEEE. The V and J ends lost 4 bases and 6 bases, in that order; junction bases with no gene match: 6. The CDR3 has 14 residues. The CDR3 reads CASSLVAGFNEQFF. The DNA for the CDR3 is TGTGCCAGCAGCCTAGTAGCGGGATTCAATGAGCAGTTCTTC.

The rearrangement joins TRBV5-6 to TRBJ2-2, with 11 bases aligning to TRBD2. The V gene end was trimmed by 5 bases and the J gene end by 3 bases; junction bases not matched to a gene: 6. Germline V CDR1 and CDR2: SGHDT, YYEEEE. The CDR3 contains 16 residues. CDR3 DNA: TGTGCCAGCAGAAGTGGGACTAGCGGCTACACCGGGGAGCTGTTTTTT. Protein: CASRSGTSGYTGELFF.